The present entry profiles one TCR beta chain with its context. TCRdb keeps only in-frame clones here, not all; method: immunoSEQ multiplex PCR. This table holds more than 85,000 clones, 90% found once. This sample is drawn from a study of blood T cell repertoires in COVID-19. The germline CDR1 and CDR2 sequences are SGHTA and FQGTGA. J lost 7 bases, V lost 2 bases, and 8 bases had no gene match. The CDR3 has 16 amino acids. The chain carries TRBV7-3 and TRBJ2-1; 10 nucleotides align to TRBD2. The material sequenced was peripheral blood. The TCR originated in a man in his sixties with acute or convalescent COVID-19. The CDR3 nucleotides read TGTGCCAGCAGCTTAGGGGCTAGCGGGAGTATTAATGAGCAGTTCTTC. Its protein is CASSLGASGSINEQFF.